A selection of T cell receptor beta chains follows, all from one sample in a study of beta chain features in type 1 diabetes. This table comes from immunoSEQ multiplex PCR, and its TCRdb copy is limited to in-frame clones, with some not included. The sample records about 240,000 clones, about 15% being singletons. The sequenced material came from naive CD4+ T cells from blood. The receptors stem from a young man with type 1 diabetes. Each CDR3 is given with its conserved first and last residue.

>TRBV27|TRBJ1-1
CASSLSRDTEAFF
>TRBV11-3|TRBJ2-7
CASSLGGSSYEQYF
>TRBV15|TRBJ1-2
CATSRDRAGQGNYGYTF
>TRBV12-5|TRBJ2-3
CASGPRGTQYF
>TRBV28|TRBJ1-1
CASSLWSQGAEAFF
>TRBV21-1|TRBJ2-1
CASSRRDRESYNEQFF
>TRBV4-2|TRBJ2-1
CASSQDPLTSGRYNEQFF
>TRBV19|TRBJ1-2
CASRLQGANYGYTF
>TRBV10-3|TRBJ1-1
CAITWGQNTEAFF
>TRBV27|TRBJ2-1
CASSSLGLADNEQFF
>TRBV11-3|TRBJ1-2
CASSLEREAYF
>TRBV2|TRBJ1-1
CASALAEAAFF
>TRBV2|TRBJ1-5
CASSDSKGNQPQHF
>TRBV4-2|TRBJ2-7
CASSQDSYEQYF
>TRBV7-9|TRBJ2-2
CASSLGTTNTGELFF
>TRBV5-1|TRBJ2-7
CASSTSGTGSYEQYF
>TRBV6-1|TRBJ1-1
CASSESAAKEAFF
>TRBV13|TRBJ1-2
CASSLKGPGGYGYTF
>TRBV7-6|TRBJ2-7
CASSFNDPGQGSYEQYF
>TRBV7-9|TRBJ1-5
CASSPDRAGNQPQHF
>TRBV30|TRBJ2-2
CAWRSSGRWHTGELFF
>TRBV25-1|TRBJ1-1
CASKREREAFF
>TRBV6-6|TRBJ2-2
CASTMNTGELFF
>TRBV11-2|TRBJ2-7
CASSFTSGGNYEQYF
>TRBV18|TRBJ2-2
CASSPFTGLDTGELFF
>TRBV18|TRBJ2-6
CASRIRDSGANVLTF
>TRBV5-6|TRBJ1-2
CASSQGLDYGYTF
>TRBV27|TRBJ1-1
CASSLRGQNTEAFF
>TRBV29-1|TRBJ1-1
CSANGQPNAEAFF
>TRBV7-9|TRBJ2-4
CASSLVAIDIQYF
>TRBV5-1|TRBJ1-6
CASSSGTGDNSPLHF
>TRBV12-5|TRBJ2-5
CASGFRLAGETQYF
>TRBV4-1|TRBJ1-2
CASSQPGQGYGYTF
>TRBV9|TRBJ2-1
CASSPGTSGRGYNEQFF
>TRBV29-1|TRBJ2-6
CSVAPLRSGANVLTF
>TRBV2|TRBJ2-5
CASSPQGGETQYF
>TRBV7-2|TRBJ2-6
CASSPTGQRLSGANVLTF
>TRBV7-9|TRBJ2-3
CASSLVGPSTDTQYF
>TRBV7-9|TRBJ2-3
CASSLATRSTDTQYF
>TRBV5-6|TRBJ2-1
CASSTSGTFEIYEQFF
>TRBV25-1|TRBJ1-3
CASSGGRDRDSGNTIYF
>TRBV7-9|TRBJ2-1
CASRSDLPDNEQFF
>TRBV10-3|TRBJ2-7
CAISDSGTGLYEQYF
>TRBV7-6|TRBJ2-7
CASSLEQGVSEQYF
>TRBV5-1|TRBJ2-3
CASSPSGQPSTDTQYF
>TRBV7-9|TRBJ1-1
CASSRGVAFF
>TRBV30|TRBJ2-2
CAWRQTNTGELFF
>TRBV5-1|TRBJ1-5
CASSSTGDPVDPQHF
>TRBV25-1|TRBJ2-7
CASSEYGTGNHEQYF
>TRBV27|TRBJ1-1
CASSSNLQGALQRNTEAFF
>TRBV4-1|TRBJ2-1
CASSQTTSGSYNEQFF
>TRBV5-1|TRBJ1-1
CASSFEMNTEAFF
>TRBV2|TRBJ1-2
CASSGRQDFHYGYTF
>TRBV9|TRBJ2-3
CASSVVGAPTDTQYF
>TRBV10-3|TRBJ2-7
CAISIGQGGVYEQYF
>TRBV6-6|TRBJ1-5
CASKSGLNQPQHF
>TRBV5-4|TRBJ2-1
CASSSALTGRSYNEQFF
>TRBV5-4|TRBJ2-3
CASSTAGTLTPDTQYF
>TRBV19|TRBJ1-1
CASSIAGQNTEAFF
>TRBV7-6|TRBJ2-3
CASSLGGRTDTQYF